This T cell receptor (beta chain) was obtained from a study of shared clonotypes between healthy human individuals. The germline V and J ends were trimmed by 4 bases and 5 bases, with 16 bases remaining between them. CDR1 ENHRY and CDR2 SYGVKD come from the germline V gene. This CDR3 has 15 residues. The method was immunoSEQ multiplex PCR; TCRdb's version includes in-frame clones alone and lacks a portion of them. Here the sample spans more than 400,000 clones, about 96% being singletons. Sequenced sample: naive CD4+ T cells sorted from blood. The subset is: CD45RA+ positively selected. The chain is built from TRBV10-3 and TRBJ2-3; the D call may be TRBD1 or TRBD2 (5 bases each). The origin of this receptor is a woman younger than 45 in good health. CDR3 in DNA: TGTGCCATCAGTGCCGGGGCAGGAGTGGGAGATACGCAGTATTTT. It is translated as CAISAGAGVGDTQYF.